A single T cell receptor beta chain is shown here with its context. Its specificity is not known. This CDR3 is built from 11 residues. Germline CDR1 is SQVTM and CDR2 is ANQGSEA. This record comes from a study of CXCR3-negative and CXCR3-positive naive CD8 T cells. General study results and limits: Researchers reported similar TRBV-TRBJ usage in naive CXCR3-negative and CXCR3-positive cells, though memory differed. Naive cells with CXCR3 showed TRB CDR3s that were more hydrophobic than those in CXCR3-negative naive cells.

Naivety in CD8+ T cells corresponded to a CD45RO-CCR7+CD27+CD95- phenotype. 5' RACE that incorporated UMI labels was used to prepare the TRB cDNA libraries. TCRdb reprocessed the 5' RACE reads; each CDR3 protein has one entry and no DNA is given. The specimen's table records approximately 100,000 distinct CDR3 sequences. V and J are TRBV29-1 and TRBJ2-1; TCRdb indicates TRBD1, and absent DNA this call remains unverified. The sequenced sample consisted of naive CXCR3+ CD8+ T cells from blood. Noted subset: CD45RO-CCR7+CD27+CD95- naive CD8+ T cells expressing CXCR3 (TNR3+). The sequence was collected from a human donor in good health. Some clones in this sample may be carry-over from other donors' samples. CDR3 sequence: CTYGGNNEQFF.